Below, 25 T cell receptor beta chains from the same sample are listed, as sequenced in a study of shared clonotypes between healthy human individuals (dated by TCRdb to between 2020 and 2021). The library was made by the immunoSEQ multiplex PCR assay. TCRdb re-hosts the immuneACCESS table, in-frame sequences only. Its copies lack some clones; in the studies checked, an unresolved V gene accounts for under half of them, and the cause for the rest is not known. The sample profile shows 2 million to 2.5 million clones; about 95% of them were found once. More than 0.95% of the sample is in the top ten clones. For the CD8 naive samples, CD45RO-negative cells were positively selected for CCR7, yielding a CD45RA+CCR7+ population from which TemRA cells were excluded. Input material: naive CD8+ T cells sorted from blood. What this sample's cell subset or site label stands for: CD45RA+CCR7+. These TCRs come from a man younger than 35 in good health.

The V call is TRBV9, the J call TRBJ2-1; 10 bases are shared with TRBD1. CDR1 is SGDLS and CDR2 is YYNGEE in the germline V gene. This CDR3 region has 17 residues. J lost 8 bases, V lost 4 bases, and 15 bases had no gene match. This CDR3 is CASSSRPPGQGSDEQFF. The CDR3 nucleotides are TGTGCCAGCAGCTCCAGACCACCGGGACAGGGGTCCGATGAGCAGTTCTTC.

V gene TRBV6-6 combines with J gene TRBJ2-5; possible D gene TRBD2, 6 bases. The germline CDR1 and CDR2 sequences are MNHNY and SVGAGI (reference sequence). The CDR3 contains 14 residues. V lost 4 bases, J lost 5 bases, and 14 bases lay in between. As DNA, the CDR3 is TGTGCCAGCAGTTTGACGGGGGTCGTTGAGACCCAGTACTTC. Protein product: CASSLTGVVETQYF.

The CDR3 region is CATSGREEETQYF. DNA for the CDR3: TGTGCCACTTCAGGCCGGGAGGAGGAGACCCAGTACTTC. The rearrangement joins TRBV19 to TRBJ2-5; TRBD2 aligns across 7 bases. The CDR3 has 13 residues. V was clipped by 10 bases and J by 5 bases; unmatched bases: 10. Germline V gives CDR1 LNHDA, CDR2 SQIVND (reference sequence).

The J gene is TRBJ1-3, the V gene TRBV9; the D is unclear. The CDR3 runs to 16 residues. The germline CDR1 and CDR2 sequences are SGDLS and YYNGEE. V shed 5 bases and J shed 0 bases, with 15 bases lying between them. The CDR3 here is CASSEIPGVSGNTIYF. CDR3 nucleotide sequence: TGTGCCAGCAGTGAAATTCCAGGCGTCTCTGGAAACACCATATATTTT. Full variable domain (outside the CDR3, taken from reference TRBV9 and TRBJ1-3): DSGVTQTPKHLITATGQRVTLRCSPRSGDLSVYWYQQSLDQGLQFLIQYYNGEERAKGNILERFSAQQFPDLHSELNLSSLELGDSALYFCASSEIPGVSGNTIYFGEGSWLTVV.

The chain has TRBV10-1 and TRBJ2-3; 8 nucleotides line up with TRBD1. Germline loops: CDR1 WNHNN, CDR2 SYGVQD (reference sequence). Trimming took 0 bases from V and 2 from J; bases not matched to a gene: 4. This CDR3 is built from 16 residues. The CDR3 region is CASSESTGEITDTQYF. CDR3 nucleotides: TGCGCCAGCAGTGAGTCGACAGGGGAAATCACAGATACGCAGTATTTT.

This clone appeared a few times. This same CDR3 is encoded by further DNA sequences in the sample. The chain combines TRBV7-9 with TRBJ2-7; no clear D gene. The CDR3 extends over 12 amino acids. Trimming left V 1 base short and J 4 bases short, with 5 bases between. CDR1 SEHNR and CDR2 FQNEAQ come from the germline V gene (reference sequence). CDR3 sequence: CASSLGEYEQYF. CDR3 DNA: TGTGCCAGCAGCTTAGGGGAATACGAGCAGTACTTC.

The rearrangement uses TRBV7-3 and TRBJ2-7; D is unclear. V lost 2 bases and J 0 bases, leaving 11 bases between the germline ends. The length of the CDR3 is 15 residues. Germline CDR1 is SGHTA and CDR2 is FQGTGA. CDR3 coding DNA: TGTGCCAGCAGCTTATTCGGCGGTAGCTCCTACGAGCAGTACTTC. Its protein is CASSLFGGSSYEQYF.

A remark on this clone: The same CDR3 also results from other DNA sequences found in this sample. The chain is built from TRBV30 and TRBJ1-5; 10 bases align to TRBD1. The CDR3 length is 14 residues. The junction had 5 bases not matched to a gene; V was cut back by 2 bases and J by 7 bases. Germline loops: CDR1 GTSNPN, CDR2 SVGIG (reference sequence). Written as DNA, the CDR3 is TGTGCCTGGAGTTCGGGACAGGGGATACAGCCCCAGCATTTT. It is translated as CAWSSGQGIQPQHF.

This clone was seen only a few times. Other DNA sequences of this sample code for an identical CDR3. The V gene is TRBV7-9, the J gene TRBJ2-7, with 8 bases aligning to TRBD1. Trimming took 0 bases from V and 2 from J; bases not matched to a gene: 0. Per germline, CDR1 SEHNR and CDR2 FQNEAQ (reference sequence). The CDR3 runs to 14 residues. The CDR3 protein is CASSLAGQAYEQYF. The CDR3 DNA follows: TGTGCCAGCAGCTTAGCGGGACAGGCCTACGAGCAGTACTTC.

This chain uses TRBV6-1 with TRBJ2-5; the D is unclear. Trimming left V 5 bases short and J 2 bases short, with 9 bases between. The CDR3 loop spans 13 amino acids. CDR1 is MNHNS, CDR2 SASEGT, per germline. The chain's CDR3 is CASSYLGQETQYF. DNA of the CDR3: TGTGCCAGCAGTTATTTGGGGCAAGAGACCCAGTACTTC.

The CDR3 DNA follows: TGCGCCAGCAGGGCCGGGCCTACGGAAGGCTACACCTTC. This encodes CASRAGPTEGYTF. The chain joins TRBV5-1 to TRBJ1-2; D gene uncertain. The ends were cut back, 5 bases at V and 8 bases at J, with 16 bases in the middle. This CDR3 has 13 amino acids. Per the germline V gene, CDR1 is SGHRS and CDR2 is YFSETQ. The full variable domain, its missing parts supplied by reference TRBV5-1 and TRBJ1-2, is KAGVTQTPRYLIKTRGQQVTLSCSPISGHRSVSWYQQTPGQGLQFLFEYFSETQRNKGNFPGRFSGRQFSNSRSEMNVSTLELGDSALYLCASRAGPTEGYTFGSGTRLTVV.

The chain joins TRBV5-4 to TRBJ1-3; D unresolved. Trimming took off 4 bases at V and 0 bases at J, with 8 bases between the two ends. CDR3 length equals 14 residues. CDR1 and CDR2 (germline): SGHNT, YYREEE (reference sequence). Here the CDR3 DNA reads TGTGCCAGCAGCCCCGACACCTCTGGAAACACCATATATTTT. The encoded protein is CASSPDTSGNTIYF.

The chain is built from TRBV10-3 and TRBJ2-7, with D hard to call. The CDR3 spans 12 residues. Germline V gene data show CDR1 as ENHRY and CDR2 as SYGVKD. V lost 2 bases and J lost 5, with 7 bases in between. CDR3 in amino acids: CAISEPTHEQYF. CDR3 sequence (DNA): TGTGCCATCAGTGAGCCGACCCACGAGCAGTACTTC.

This sequence joins TRBV2 and TRBJ2-5; D might be TRBD2 (5 bases). Per germline, CDR1 SNHLY and CDR2 FYNNEI. V gave up 7 bases and J gave up 5 bases, with 14 bases separating them. This CDR3 spans 13 amino acids. CDR3 region: CASMSLAEETQYF. Written as DNA, the CDR3 is TGTGCCAGCATGAGCCTAGCAGAGGAGACCCAGTACTTC.

Comment on this clone: Compared with germline, one end of the junction differs, possibly owing to a read error. Other DNA sequences in the sample encode the same CDR3. The rearrangement uses TRBV7-7 and TRBJ2-1; unclear D gene. The CDR3 extends over 15 amino acids. CDR1 is SSHAT, CDR2 FNYEAQ, per germline (reference sequence). The CDR3 loop is CASSLAPGSYNEQFF. The CDR3 region has the DNA TGTGCTAGCAGCTTAGCCCCCGGGTCGTATAATGAGCAGTTCTTC.

The rearrangement uses TRBV19 and TRBJ2-7, with 11 positions matching TRBD2. The CDR3 spans 16 residues. The V gene's germline CDR1 is LNHDA and CDR2 SQIVND (reference sequence). The V gene end was trimmed by 5 bases and the J gene end by 3 bases; junction bases not matched to a gene: 9. CDR3 in DNA: TGTGCCAGTAGTCCCCCCGCGGGACTAGCGGTCTACGAGCAGTACTTC. This translates into CASSPPAGLAVYEQYF.

The genes are TRBV9 and TRBJ2-2; D gene unclear. There are 15 residues in the CDR3. The germline V and J ends were trimmed by 0 bases and 0 bases, with 6 bases remaining between them. Germline V gene sequence: CDR1 SGDLS, CDR2 YYNGEE. The CDR3 region has the DNA TGTGCCAGCAGCGTAGGGGTTGCGAACACCGGGGAGCTGTTTTTT. As protein: CASSVGVANTGELFF.

This clone was counted once. The gene calls are TRBV4-1 and TRBJ2-7; TRBD1 matches 7 bases. Unmatched junction bases numbered 14, after V lost 0 bases and J lost 0 bases. The CDR3 is 19 residues long. Per germline, CDR1 MGHRA and CDR2 YSYEKL. In DNA, the CDR3 is TGCGCCAGCAGCCAAGATCAAGTCCCCGGGACAGTATACTCCTACGAGCAGTACTTC. Translation gives CASSQDQVPGTVYSYEQYF.

Only a few counts were recorded for this clone. V usage is TRBV25-1 and J usage is TRBJ1-4, with TRBD1 as a possible D gene (5 bases). The V gene lost 1 base and the J gene lost 8 bases, with 14 bases spanning the gap. Germline V CDR1 and CDR2: MGHDK, SYGVNS. The CDR3 covers 15 residues. CDR3 sequence (DNA): TGTGCCAGCAGTGAATGGTATAGGGAGGGGGAAAAACTGTTTTTT. It translates to CASSEWYREGEKLFF.

The chain links TRBV11-3 to TRBJ2-1; D remains ambiguous. Germline lookup yields CDR1 SGHNT and CDR2 YENEEA. The CDR3 runs to 16 residues. Trimming cost V 4 bases and J 0 bases, with 13 bases left between them. In nucleotides, the CDR3 is TGTGCCAGCAGCTCCCGTACCCCGACCTCCTACAATGAGCAGTTCTTC. Translated: CASSSRTPTSYNEQFF.

The V gene is TRBV19, the J gene TRBJ1-6; D call uncertain. The CDR3 extends over 14 amino acids. Germline CDR1 LNHDA, CDR2 SQIVND (reference sequence). V was shortened by 6 bases and J by 4 bases, with 10 bases between the two germline ends. Written as DNA, the CDR3 is TGTGCCAGTAGCGAGGGCCCATATAATTCACCCCTCCACTTT. It codes for CASSEGPYNSPLHF.

The V call is TRBV11-2, the J call TRBJ2-7; TRBD2 matches 9 bases. The ends lost 5 bases at V and 5 bases at J; junction bases unmatched: 4. The CDR3 has 13 residues. The V gene's germline CDR1 is SGHAT and CDR2 FQNNGV. The CDR3 sequence is CASSGLAPNEQYF. The CDR3, as DNA: TGTGCCAGCAGCGGACTAGCGCCAAACGAGCAGTACTTC.

The CDR3 DNA reads as TGCGCCAGCAGCCAAGAAACAGGACTATACTACGAGCAGTACTTC. As protein: CASSQETGLYYEQYF. This chain connects TRBV4-1 to TRBJ2-7; a weak D match, TRBD2 (6 bases). The CDR3 runs 15 residues. Germline-derived CDR1 and CDR2 are MGHRA and YSYEKL. The ends were cut back, 0 bases at V and 3 bases at J, with 12 bases in the middle.

The chain links TRBV7-6 to TRBJ1-6; no firm D call. Germline CDR1 SGHVS, CDR2 FNYEAQ. The CDR3 contains 15 residues. V was shortened by 5 bases and J by 2 bases, with 10 bases between the two germline ends. CDR3 DNA sequence: TGTGCCAGCAGCCAAGACCAAGCCTATAATTCACCCCTCCACTTT. It specifies CASSQDQAYNSPLHF.

The V call is TRBV4-1, the J call TRBJ1-1; a possible D gene is TRBD1 (5 bases). V lost 4 bases to trimming and J lost 3 bases, with 15 bases between them. The CDR3 is 15 residues long. Germline CDR1 is MGHRA and CDR2 is YSYEKL. The CDR3 loop reads CASSRARAGDTEAFF. In DNA form, the CDR3 reads TGCGCCAGCAGCCGTGCCCGGGCGGGGGACACTGAAGCTTTCTTT.